This is a list of T cell receptor beta chains from one sample in a study of post-analysis software for immune sequencing data. TCRdb itself ran the PCR reads through MiXCR, one entry per CDR3 protein. The sample lists 600,000 to 750,000 distinct CDR3 sequences, about 60% occurring once. Sequences were obtained from blood. The receptors shown here come from a girl aged 2-10 years with multiple sclerosis. CDR3s include the opening cysteine and the closing phenylalanine or tryptophan. A D gene is named only where the DNA matches it firmly. Size values are once, few and many counts, or a class for expanded clones, and some rows have none.

>TRBD1|TRBV13|-|12|TRBJ2-6
CASSLTGGSLTF
TGTGCCAGCAGCTTGACAGGGGGGTCCCTGACTTTC
>-|TRBV7-2|few|15|TRBJ2-7
CASSTDALRVDEQYF
TGTGCCAGCAGTACGGACGCGCTCCGTGTCGACGAGCAGTACTTC
>-|TRBV11-2|once|16|TRBJ1-2
CASSPPGQGTNYGYTF
TGTGCCAGCAGCCCCCCAGGGCAGGGGACTAACTATGGCTACACCTTC
>-|TRBV6-2/TRBV6-3|few|14|TRBJ2-1
CASSSPSSYNEQFF
TGTGCCAGCAGCTCTCCGTCGTCCTACAATGAGCAGTTCTTC
>-|TRBV9|few|15|TRBJ1-1
CASSVAVGGNTEAFF
TGTGCCAGCAGCGTAGCCGTTGGGGGGAACACTGAAGCTTTCTTT
>-|TRBV28|-|14|TRBJ1-1
CASSPGGYTGEAFF
TGTGCCAGCAGTCCGGGGGGGTACACTGGTGAAGCTTTCTTT
>-|TRBV7-2|few|16|TRBJ2-3
CASSSIAAPGTDTQYF
TGTGCCAGCAGCTCCATAGCGGCGCCGGGGACAGATACGCAGTATTTT
>TRBD1|TRBV20-1|-|13|TRBJ1-5
CSANGQGYQPQHF
TGCAGTGCAAATGGACAGGGATATCAGCCCCAGCATTTT
>TRBD1|TRBV20-1|few|15|TRBJ2-1
CSAREPTGFYNEQFF
TGCAGTGCTAGAGAACCGACAGGGTTCTACAATGAGCAGTTCTTC
>TRBD2|TRBV7-8|few|19|TRBJ2-1
CASSLVPSGGYPSYNEQFF
TGTGCCAGCAGCTTAGTGCCTAGCGGGGGGTATCCCTCCTACAATGAGCAGTTCTTC
>TRBD2|TRBV7-2|-|15|TRBJ2-1
CASSQVAGAGGEQFF
TGTGCCAGCAGCCAGGTAGCGGGGGCCGGGGGCGAGCAGTTCTTC
>TRBD2|TRBV5-1|-|14|TRBJ2-1
CASRGGGRGHEQFF
TGCGCCAGCAGAGGGGGCGGGAGGGGGCATGAGCAGTTCTTC
>-|TRBV3-1|-|14|TRBJ1-2
CASSPDRNVYGYTF
TGTGCCAGCAGCCCCGACAGAAACGTCTATGGCTACACCTTC
>TRBD2|TRBV20-1|-|18|TRBJ2-4
CSAQGLAGLGGAKNIQYF
TGCAGTGCCCAGGGACTAGCGGGACTAGGGGGGGCCAAAAACATTCAGTACTTC
>-|TRBV7-9|-|16|TRBJ2-2
CASSSQGSGKTGELFF
TGTGCCAGCAGCTCTCAGGGGTCGGGGAAAACCGGGGAGCTGTTTTTT
>-|TRBV29-1|-|14|TRBJ1-2
CSVEKQGVGYGYTF
TGCAGCGTTGAAAAACAGGGAGTTGGCTATGGCTACACCTTC
>-|TRBV5-5|-|12|TRBJ2-5
CASRTYGETQYF
TGTGCCAGCAGAACTTACGGGGAGACCCAGTACTTC
>-|TRBV6-6|-|12|TRBJ1-1
CATKRGDAEAFF
TGTGCCACCAAGAGGGGGGACGCTGAAGCTTTCTTT
>TRBD1|TRBV27|-|17|TRBJ2-7
CASSSEPWGQGAYEQYF
TGTGCCAGCAGTTCTGAACCCTGGGGACAGGGGGCCTACGAGCAGTACTTC
>-|TRBV5-1|-|18|TRBJ2-3
CASSLEEAPGPTMDTQYF
TGCGCCAGCAGCTTGGAGGAGGCCCCGGGTCCCACAATGGATACGCAGTATTTT
>-|TRBV4-1|-|17|TRBJ1-1
CASSQDRGAVRSTEAFF
TGCGCCAGCAGCCAAGACAGGGGTGCGGTTAGGAGCACTGAAGCTTTCTTT
>-|TRBV5-1|-|17|TRBJ2-1
CASSLEGPSGPYNEQFF
TGCGCCAGCAGCTTGGAGGGTCCCAGCGGGCCCTACAATGAGCAGTTCTTC
>TRBD2|TRBV9|-|18|TRBJ2-3
CASSVELGLAAFTDTQYF
TGTGCCAGCAGCGTAGAGTTGGGACTAGCGGCATTCACAGATACGCAGTATTTT
>-|TRBV14|-|14|TRBJ2-3
CASSQDVGTDTQYF
TGTGCCAGCAGCCAAGATGTGGGGACGGATACGCAGTATTTT
>TRBD1|TRBV29-1|-|14|TRBJ2-1
CSVEDRAPYNEQFF
TGCAGCGTGGAAGACAGGGCCCCCTACAATGAGCAGTTCTTC
>TRBD1|TRBV6-5|-|18|TRBJ2-7
CASSYVQRGQVSSYEQYF
TGTGCCAGCAGTTACGTACAAAGGGGACAGGTCAGCTCCTACGAGCAGTACTTC
>-|TRBV29-1|-|14|TRBJ2-7
CSVRFGTASYEQYF
TGCAGCGTTCGGTTCGGGACCGCCTCCTACGAGCAGTACTTC
>-|TRBV14|once|13|TRBJ2-1
CASSHASGLLRFF
TGTGCCAGCAGCCATGCCTCAGGTTTACTACGGTTCTTC
>-|TRBV7-2|-|15|TRBJ2-7
CASSPQGGTPLEQYF
TGTGCCAGCAGCCCACAGGGAGGGACCCCTCTCGAGCAGTACTTC
>TRBD1|TRBV18|-|15|TRBJ2-3
CACSPRTGGEDTQYF
TGTGCCTGCTCACCCCGGACAGGTGGCGAGGATACGCAGTATTTT
>TRBD1|TRBV12-3/TRBV12-4|-|14|TRBJ1-2
CASKPGQGAEGYTF
TGTGCCAGCAAACCGGGACAGGGGGCTGAAGGCTACACCTTC
>-|TRBV27|-|13|TRBJ1-5
CASSFQGGQPQHF
TGTGCCAGCAGTTTCCAGGGAGGTCAGCCCCAGCATTTT
>-|TRBV7-2|-|15|TRBJ1-3
CASTPSGHYEGTIYF
TGTGCCAGCACCCCTTCCGGACACTATGAGGGCACCATATATTTT
>-|TRBV9|-|17|TRBJ2-1
CASSANWGSSIYNEQFF
TGTGCCAGCAGCGCCAACTGGGGCAGTTCCATCTACAATGAGCAGTTCTTC
>-|TRBV9|few|14|TRBJ2-3
CASSVVPMSNTQYF
TGTGCCAGCAGTGTAGTCCCCATGAGTAATACGCAGTATTTT
>TRBD1|TRBV7-3|few|13|TRBJ2-7
CASSKQGAGEQYF
TGTGCCAGCAGCAAACAGGGGGCAGGAGAGCAGTACTTC
>-|TRBV29-1|-|14|TRBJ2-1
CSGEGDWSNNEQFF
TGCAGCGGTGAGGGTGACTGGTCCAACAATGAGCAGTTCTTC
>TRBD1|TRBV7-8|-|16|TRBJ1-2
CASSLRGQAMNYGYTF
TGTGCCAGCAGCTTGAGGGGACAGGCAATGAACTATGGCTACACCTTC
>TRBD2|TRBV9|many|14|TRBJ2-3
CASSATSGTDTQYF
TGTGCCAGCAGTGCGACTAGCGGCACAGATACGCAGTATTTT
>-|TRBV6-5|once|16|TRBJ2-7
CASSYWRGGRREAQYF
TGTGCCAGCAGTTACTGGCGAGGAGGGAGGAGAGAGGCCCAGTACTTC
>TRBD1|TRBV29-1|-|12|TRBJ2-1
CSAYRQGNEQFF
TGCAGCGCCTATCGACAGGGGAATGAGCAGTTCTTC
>TRBD1|TRBV12-3/TRBV12-4|once|16|TRBJ2-7
CASTWETGGAAYEQYF
TGTGCCAGCACCTGGGAGACAGGGGGCGCAGCCTACGAGCAGTACTTC
>TRBD2|TRBV20-1|-|12|TRBJ2-7
CRASGRTHEQYF
TGCAGGGCTAGCGGGAGGACCCACGAGCAGTACTTC
>-|TRBV12-3/TRBV12-4|-|12|TRBJ2-1
CASSFEGREQFF
TGTGCCAGCAGTTTCGAGGGGCGTGAGCAGTTCTTC
>-|TRBV29-1|-|13|TRBJ2-5
CSAGGRNQETQYF
TGCAGCGCGGGGGGCCGGAACCAAGAGACCCAGTACTTC
>TRBD2|TRBV20-1|-|17|TRBJ2-3
CSAGTGALAGPTDTQYF
TGCAGTGCTGGGACCGGGGCGCTAGCGGGACCCACAGATACGCAGTATTTT
>-|TRBV20-1|-|14|TRBJ2-5
CSARDQDQAVSQYF
TGCAGTGCTAGAGACCAGGACCAGGCTGTTTCCCAGTACTTC
>-|TRBV11-2|-|21|TRBJ2-5
CASSFRFRETVRRGREETQYF
TGTGCCAGCAGCTTTAGGTTCCGCGAAACAGTGCGACGAGGAAGGGAAGAGACCCAGTACTTC
>-|TRBV5-6|-|15|TRBJ2-7
CASSLAGNVGNEQYF
TGTGCCAGCAGCCTCGCGGGGAACGTGGGGAACGAGCAGTACTTC
>TRBD2|TRBV5-1|-|16|TRBJ2-5
CASSLGGSGVQETQYF
TGCGCCAGCAGCTTGGGGGGTAGCGGGGTTCAAGAGACCCAGTACTTC
>-|TRBV4-2|-|14|TRBJ1-5
CASSPSSGNQPQHF
TGTGCCAGCAGCCCTTCGAGTGGCAATCAGCCCCAGCATTTT
>-|TRBV15|few|13|TRBJ2-7
CATSRARSYEQYF
TGTGCCACCAGCAGAGCAAGGTCCTACGAGCAGTACTTC
>-|TRBV7-2|few|14|TRBJ2-1
CASSLVQLPSEQFF
TGTGCCAGCAGCTTAGTCCAATTACCCAGCGAGCAGTTCTTC
>TRBD2|TRBV6-6|few|17|TRBJ2-1
CASSYTIERGGNNEQFF
TGTGCCAGCAGTTACACTATTGAGCGGGGGGGAAACAATGAGCAGTTCTTC
>-|TRBV11-2|-|16|TRBJ2-7
CASSPEHGQGAYEQYF
TGTGCCAGCAGCCCCGAACACGGCCAAGGAGCCTACGAGCAGTACTTC